Reported below is one TCR beta chain. Its antigen is currently not known. Nothing much larger sits one base from this clone, and base qualities are not available. This sample was included in a study of blood T cell repertoires in COVID-19 (dated by TCRdb to the early 2020s). At the level of the whole study: Samples covering the acute and convalescent phases of COVID-19 were provided by collaborators in the United States, Italy and Spain. The sample metadata nearly always contained a de-identified subject ID, COVID-19 status, age in years and sex. A freely available public database, intended as a resource for researchers studying the immune response to SARS-CoV-2, is where the repertoires were released. Samples came from the ongoing ImmuneRACE study (first 160 participants) plus 1,254 subjects from 6 global collaborators. The material from the prospective study consisted of cDNA or gDNA derived from T cells, B-cell-depleted T cells, or PBMCs. Where available, HLA class I and class II types were obtained from metadata supplied by the sample provider rather than from assay-based typing. The dataset comprised deeply sampled blood TCRbeta repertoires from subjects exposed to, actively infected with, or recovered from COVID-19.

The immunoSEQ Assay, a bias-controlled multiplex PCR, was used to amplify TCRbeta CDR3 regions from genomic DNA. From the authors' description of their analysis: The number of nucleated cells in each sample was estimated by amplification of reference gene primers within the assay. To quantify the absolute abundance of each unique TCRbeta CDR3 rearrangement, sequence reads were collapsed and filtered. For each sample, productive Simpson clonality was calculated by taking the square root of Simpson's diversity index across productive rearrangements. Entries here come from immuneACCESS through TCRdb and include only in-frame sequences with V and J called. Some clones fail to appear in such tables; in the studies checked, an unresolved V gene covers under half of the shortfall, and the cause of the remainder is unknown. The V and J calls and the clone size are those of that table, but D and trimming were determined from the DNA. The sample table holds 100,000 to 130,000 clones, of which more than 70% were seen once. In total, the top ten clones hold 5.5% to 8% of the sample.

Study-level results and caveats: The amount of clinical and demographic metadata varied by source and participant and was provided uncurated.

The CDR3 numbers 14 residues from cysteine through phenylalanine. The CDR3 DNA has 42 bases and is translated from base 1. The germline V gene provides CDR1 MGHRA and CDR2 YSYEKL. V is cut by 4 bases and J by 0 bases, and the space between the germline ends is 9 bases. Each collaborating institution followed its own protocols to collect whole blood in K2EDTA tubes. For TCRbeta analysis, collaborator samples were shipped as frozen whole blood, as isolated PBMCs, or as DNA extracted from either sample type. In this chain, TRBV4-1 is recombined with TRBJ1-1; no D gene call is confident. The receptor was isolated from a man in his fifties with active or convalescent COVID-19. Specimen: peripheral blood. The CDR3 sequence is CASSPLAMNTEAFF. Read as DNA, the sequence is TGCGCCAGCAGCCCCCTCGCGATGAACACTGAAGCTTTCTTT.